The table lists the clone carrying this T cell receptor (beta chain) with a few counts. Its specificity is unknown. The data were taken from a study of PD-1 blockade in classical Hodgkin lymphoma. Notes on the study in general: With CD4+ cells, TCR diversity rose significantly by C4D1, but not with CD8+ cells.

Every patient was affected by relapse after autologous stem cell transplantation, while exposure to brentuximab vedotin was not uniform. Complete response, partial response or progressive disease made up the best responses. The CDR3 runs to 11 residues. In germline, CDR1 is SEHNR, CDR2 FQNEAQ (reference sequence). Trimming took off 5 bases at V and 12 bases at J, with 13 bases between the two ends. The method was immunoSEQ multiplex PCR; TCRdb's version includes in-frame clones alone and lacks a portion of them. The sample shows some 19,000 clones, 77% of them seen only once. The TCR was taken from a human donor with classical Hodgkin lymphoma. The source was peripheral blood mononuclear cells (PBMCs), collected before the second cycle of nivolumab. The chain combines TRBV7-9 with TRBJ1-1, with a tentative D call TRBD1 (6 bases). The CDR3 loop reads CASSPQGTPFF. CDR3 in DNA: TGTGCCAGCAGCCCACAGGGTACGCCTTTCTTT. Variable domain in full (rest from reference TRBV7-9 and TRBJ1-1): DTGVSQNPRHKITKRGQNVTFRCDPISEHNRLYWYRQTLGQGPEFLTYFQNEAQLEKSRLLSDRFSAERPKGSFSTLEIQRTEQGDSAMYLCASSPQGTPFFGQGTRLTVV.